The 28 T cell receptor beta chains below all came from one sample that was sequenced in a study of identical twins. Using its own MiXCR run on the 5' RACE reads, TCRdb lists one record per CDR3 protein. The data contain roughly 720,000 distinct CDR3 sequences, 15% to 20% of them singletons. The same data also contributed to another study, on T cells expressing NK-cell markers.

Sequenced sample: PBMCs. These receptors all stem from a young woman in good health.

This clonotype came up a few times. The V and J genes are TRBV6-1 and TRBJ1-5, with TRBD1 matching 7 bases. Germline CDR1 MNHNS, CDR2 SASEGT. The V gene end was trimmed by 8 bases and the J gene end by 1 base; junction bases not matched to a gene: 17. The CDR3 runs to 18 residues. The DNA for the CDR3 is TGTGCCAGCTACCCCCGGGACAGCCGTGGTACCAGCAATCAGCCCCAGCATTTT. It codes for CASYPRDSRGTSNQPQHF.

The chain employs TRBV7-3 and TRBJ2-5, with 9 bases lining up with TRBD2. Germline V gives CDR1 SGHTA, CDR2 FQGTGA. The CDR3 is 16 amino acids. With 3 bases clipped from V and 2 bases from J, the junction kept 7 bases outside the gene matches. Here the CDR3 DNA reads TGTGCCAGCAGCTTTTTGATCCTAGCGGGGCAAGAGACCCAGTACTTC. Translation: CASSFLILAGQETQYF.

This clonotype turned up a few times. The CDR3 loop reads CATSGGVSYEQYF. The CDR3 bases are TGTGCCACCTCCGGGGGTGTCTCCTACGAGCAGTACTTC. The genes are TRBV2 and TRBJ2-7; tentatively, D is TRBD2 (6 bases). Trimming took off 10 bases at V and 0 bases at J, with 13 bases between the two ends. Germline CDR1 reads SNHLY; CDR2 reads FYNNEI. The CDR3 is 13 amino acids. The variable domain in full, with the rest retrieved from reference TRBV2 and TRBJ2-7, is EPEVTQTPSHQVTQMGQEVILRCVPISNHLYFYWYRQILGQKVEFLVSFYNNEISEKSEIFDDQFSVERPDGSNFTLKIRSTKLEDSAMYFCATSGGVSYEQYFGPGTRLTVT.

The chain combines TRBV7-9 with TRBJ2-5; 8 nucleotides match TRBD2. The germline V gene encodes CDR1 SEHNR and CDR2 FQNEAQ (reference sequence). The CDR3 has 13 amino acids. Unmatched junction bases numbered 5, after V lost 7 bases and J lost 4 bases. For the CDR3, the DNA is TGTGCCAGCAAGGCGGGGGGCGGAGAGACCCAGTACTTC. Its translation is CASKAGGGETQYF.

This chain links TRBV6-1 with TRBJ1-1; weak D call: TRBD1 (6 bases). The V and J ends lost 6 bases and 0 bases respectively, with 14 bases between them. The CDR3 contains 15 residues. CDR1 and CDR2 from the germline V gene are MNHNS and SASEGT. The CDR3 is CASRGASDMNTEAFF. CDR3 nucleotide sequence: TGTGCCAGCAGGGGGGCGTCTGACATGAACACTGAAGCTTTCTTT.

The chain is built from TRBV6-2 or TRBV6-3 and TRBJ2-1; 10 nucleotides align to TRBD2. The length of the CDR3 is 16 residues. The V segment lost 4 bases and the J segment 8 bases; nucleotides outside the gene matches: 11. Germline V gives CDR1 MNHEY, CDR2 SVGEGT. In DNA form, the CDR3 reads TGTGCCAGCAGTTGGCTAGCGGGAGCCAGCCTCGATGAGCAGTTCTTC. It specifies CASSWLAGASLDEQFF.

The V call is TRBV15, the J call TRBJ1-5; D is unresolved. Germline values: CDR1 LNHNV, CDR2 YYDKDF (reference sequence). The CDR3 is made up of 16 amino acids. V was pared by 1 base and J by 5 bases, with 15 bases between. The DNA of the CDR3 is TGTGCCACCAGCAGAGCCCCAAGTTGGGAGGATCAGCCCCAGCATTTT. It translates to CATSRAPSWEDQPQHF.

J is TRBJ2-1 and V is TRBV3-1; 7 nucleotides agree with TRBD2. The CDR3 is 12 residues long. Trimming at V came to 3 bases and at J to 8 bases, leaving 1 base not matched to a gene. Germline values: CDR1 LGHDT, CDR2 YNNKEL (reference sequence). This CDR3 is CASSQTSHEQFF. CDR3 in DNA: TGTGCCAGCAGCCAGACTAGCCATGAGCAGTTCTTC.

The genes are TRBV7-6 and TRBJ1-3; no clear D gene. The V end was cut by 1 base, the J end by 0 bases, with 10 bases between. CDR1 is SGHVS and CDR2 is FNYEAQ in the germline V gene. This CDR3 has 16 amino acids. CDR3 amino acids: CASSLGTAVSGNTIYF. Here the CDR3 DNA reads TGTGCCAGCAGCTTAGGGACGGCCGTCTCTGGAAACACCATATATTTT.

This clonotype turned up a few times. V is TRBV6-1 and J is TRBJ1-2; D is possibly TRBD1 (5 bases). The V and J ends lost 6 bases and 5 bases respectively, with 13 bases between them. The CDR3 spans 13 residues. Germline assignment: CDR1 MNHNS and CDR2 SASEGT. CDR3 region: CASRIGTEYGYTF. CDR3 coding DNA: TGTGCCAGCAGAATCGGGACCGAGTATGGCTACACCTTC.

This clonotype occurred a few times. This chain connects TRBV6-4 to TRBJ2-2, with D possibly matching TRBD1 (6 bases). Trimming stripped 8 bases from V and 0 bases from J, with 10 bases between. The CDR3 consists of 14 residues. The germline gives CDR1 MRHNA, CDR2 SNTAGT. This CDR3 reads CASRDTSNTGELFF. CDR3 bases: TGTGCCAGCCGGGACACCTCGAACACCGGGGAGCTGTTTTTT.

The chain is built from TRBV6-2 or TRBV6-3 and TRBJ2-1; tentatively, D is TRBD2 (6 bases). CDR3 size: 16 residues. Germline lookup yields CDR1 MNHEY and CDR2 SVGEGT. V was shortened by 2 bases and J by 6 bases, with 17 bases between the two germline ends. CDR3 in DNA: TGTGCCAGCAGTTACATTACGGCGGGATTCGGCAATGAGCAGTTCTTC. Its translation: CASSYITAGFGNEQFF.

The chain combines TRBV6-5 with TRBJ2-2, with no clear D. The ends were cut back, 2 bases at V and 3 bases at J, with 7 bases in the middle. The CDR3 covers 14 residues. Germline CDR1 MNHEY, CDR2 SVGAGI. This chain's CDR3 is CASSYVRDTGELFF. The CDR3 coding sequence is TGTGCCAGCAGTTACGTTCGGGACACCGGGGAGCTGTTTTTT.

The table lists this clonotype with a few counts. The V and J genes are TRBV29-1 and TRBJ2-5, with a weak D call TRBD2 (6 bases). Germline values: CDR1 SQVTM, CDR2 ANQGSEA. CDR3 length: 12 amino acids. The ends were cut back, 5 bases at V and 3 bases at J, with 10 bases in the middle. The CDR3 DNA sequence: TGCAGCGTTTTTAGCGGAGAAGAGACCCAGTACTTC. Its protein is CSVFSGEETQYF.

The chain has TRBV12-3 or TRBV12-4 and TRBJ2-1, with 12 bases identical to TRBD2. V was clipped by 5 bases and J by 8 bases; unmatched bases: 7. The CDR3 is made up of 15 amino acids. The CDR3 sequence is CASSRTSGNGYEQFF. CDR3 DNA: TGTGCCAGCAGTCGGACTAGCGGGAATGGATATGAGCAGTTCTTC.

This clonotype has at least ten counts. The gene calls are TRBV5-1 and TRBJ2-3, with TRBD2 identical over 12 bases. The length of the CDR3 is 15 residues. CDR1 and CDR2 from the germline V gene are SGHRS and YFSETQ. Unmatched junction bases numbered 7, after V lost 4 bases and J lost 7 bases. CDR3 residues: CASSPTTSGSNTQYF. As DNA, the CDR3 is TGCGCCAGCAGCCCGACGACTAGCGGGAGTAATACGCAGTATTTT.

The chain has TRBV20-1 and TRBJ2-1, with 7 bases aligning to TRBD2. CDR3 length: 12 amino acids. After removal of 8 bases from V and 4 bases from J, the junction contained 5 bases not matched to a gene. CDR1 is DFQATT and CDR2 is SNEGSKA in the germline V gene (reference sequence). Here the CDR3 reads CSQRGGYNEQFF. CDR3 bases: TGCAGTCAGCGGGGTGGATACAATGAGCAGTTCTTC.

There are a few counts of this clonotype. The rearrangement uses TRBV5-1 and TRBJ1-1; maybe TRBD1 (5 bases). V lost 3 bases and J lost 6, with 18 bases in between. The CDR3 is 15 residues long. Germline values: CDR1 SGHRS, CDR2 YFSETQ. The CDR3 nucleotides are TGCGCCAGCAGCTCTTTTTCCCAGGGCGTTCCTGAAGCTTTCTTT. This codes for CASSSFSQGVPEAFF.

This chain joins TRBV3-1 and TRBJ2-7, with 9 bases lining up with TRBD2. The CDR3 length is 21 residues. CDR1 LGHDT and CDR2 YNNKEL come from the germline V gene (reference sequence). The ends lost 2 bases at V and 0 bases at J; junction bases unmatched: 20. CDR3 loop: CASSQRSGPRTSENSSYEQYF. DNA of the CDR3: TGTGCCAGCAGCCAAAGATCTGGGCCCCGGACTAGCGAGAACAGCTCCTACGAGCAGTACTTC.

The chain links TRBV12-3 or TRBV12-4 to TRBJ2-1, with TRBD2 identical over 12 bases. The CDR3 totals 15 residues. The ends lost 5 bases at V and 5 bases at J; junction bases unmatched: 4. The CDR3 sequence is CASSASGGANNEQFF. The CDR3, as DNA: TGTGCCAGCAGTGCTAGCGGGGGGGCCAACAATGAGCAGTTCTTC.

V gene TRBV12-3 or TRBV12-4 combines with J gene TRBJ2-5; D gene ambiguous. The CDR3 loop spans 14 amino acids. V was trimmed by 4 bases and J by 4 bases, leaving 13 bases between them. The CDR3 region is CASSSPLMRETQYF. The CDR3 DNA follows: TGTGCCAGCAGTTCCCCCCTAATGAGAGAGACCCAGTACTTC.

The rearrangement uses TRBV20-1 and TRBJ2-3; D is undetermined. CDR3 length: 15 residues. The germline V gene encodes CDR1 DFQATT and CDR2 SNEGSKA (reference sequence). Trimming left V 6 bases short and J 0 bases short, with 16 bases between. CDR3 loop: CSATAVRKSTDTQYF. The CDR3 DNA reads TGCAGTGCAACCGCCGTAAGAAAGAGCACAGATACGCAGTATTTT.

This clonotype appeared a few times. This rearrangement joins TRBV7-8 to TRBJ2-4; the D is unclear. V shed 3 bases and J shed 3 bases, with 3 bases lying between them. In germline, CDR1 is SGHVS, CDR2 FQNEAQ. CDR3 length: 12 residues. CDR3 nucleotides: TGTGCCAGCAGCTTCCGCAAAAACATTCAGTACTTC. Protein: CASSFRKNIQYF.

There are a few counts of this clonotype. V usage is TRBV30 and J usage is TRBJ2-7; D uncertain. The germline V gene encodes CDR1 GTSNPN and CDR2 SVGIG (reference sequence). The CDR3 is made up of 15 amino acids. V lost 3 bases and J 3 bases, leaving 18 bases between the germline ends. This CDR3 is CAWSGDSSSRYEQYF. CDR3 sequence (DNA): TGTGCCTGGAGCGGAGACTCCTCATCGCGCTACGAGCAGTACTTC. The full variable domain, with the rest looked up from reference TRBV30 and TRBJ2-7, is SQTIHQWPATLVQPVGSPLSLECTVEGTSNPNLYWYRQAAGRGLQLLFYSVGIGQISSEVPQNLSASRPQDRQFILSSKKLLLSDSGFYLCAWSGDSSSRYEQYFGPGTRLTVT.

This clonotype was counted between two and nine times. V gene TRBV20-1 combines with J gene TRBJ2-1; TRBD2 agrees at 7 bases. The V segment lost 3 bases and the J segment 7 bases; nucleotides outside the gene matches: 6. The germline CDR1 and CDR2 sequences are DFQATT and SNEGSKA (reference sequence). This CDR3 spans 13 amino acids. The CDR3 region has the DNA TGCAGTGCTAGGGCCCCAGCGGGGAATGAGCAGTTCTTC. It is translated as CSARAPAGNEQFF.

DNA for the CDR3: TGTGCCAGCAGCCTATTGAGCGGGGGGAGGTCAGATACGCAGTATTTT. Translation: CASSLLSGGRSDTQYF. This chain connects TRBV7-2 to TRBJ2-3; TRBD2 agrees at 9 bases. V dropped 5 bases and J dropped 4; count of bases not matched to a gene: 10. Germline-derived CDR1 and CDR2 are SGHTA and FQGNSA. CDR3 length: 16 amino acids.

The gene calls are TRBV20-1 and TRBJ1-3; no clear D. Between the trimmed V and J ends, which lost 5 bases and 10 bases, there was a span of 15 bases. Germline CDR1 DFQATT, CDR2 SNEGSKA (reference sequence). The CDR3 length is 12 residues. The CDR3 here is CSAEGNGGTIYF. The CDR3 DNA follows: TGCAGTGCTGAAGGAAACGGTGGAACCATATATTTT.

This clonotype was counted only a few times. In nucleotides, the CDR3 is TGTGCCAGCACCTCCGGGACTAGCGCCGTCAATGAGCAGTTCTTC. Its protein product is CASTSGTSAVNEQFF. V and J are TRBV6-1 and TRBJ2-1; 10 bases align to TRBD2. This CDR3 has 15 residues. The germline V gene has CDR1 MNHNS and CDR2 SASEGT. V lost 7 bases and J lost 6; bases outside the gene matches: 9.